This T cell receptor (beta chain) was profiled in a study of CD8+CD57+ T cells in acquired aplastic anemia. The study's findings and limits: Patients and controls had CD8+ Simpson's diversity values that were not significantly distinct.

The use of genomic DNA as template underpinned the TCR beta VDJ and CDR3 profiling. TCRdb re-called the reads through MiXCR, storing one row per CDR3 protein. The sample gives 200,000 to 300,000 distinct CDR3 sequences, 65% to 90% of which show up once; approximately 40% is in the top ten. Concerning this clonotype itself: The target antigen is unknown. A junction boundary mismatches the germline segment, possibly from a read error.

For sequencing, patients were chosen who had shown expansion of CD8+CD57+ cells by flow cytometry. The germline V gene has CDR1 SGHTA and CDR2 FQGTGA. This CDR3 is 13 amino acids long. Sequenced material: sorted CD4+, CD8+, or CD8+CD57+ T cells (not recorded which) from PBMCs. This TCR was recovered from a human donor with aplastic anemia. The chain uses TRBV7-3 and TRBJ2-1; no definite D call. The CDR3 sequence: CASSFTQRAEQLF. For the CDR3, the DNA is TGTGCCAGCAGCTTCACCCAGCGAGCTGAGCAGTTGTTC.